This T cell receptor beta chain was obtained from a study of cytomegalovirus exposure and HLA in healthy donors. Overall study findings and caveats: The authors reported that TCR beta sequences could predict HLA-A and HLA-B alleles. These predictions were accurate for most subjects in the first cohort. A later analysis linked a missense variant in DCLRE1C to the trimming of TCR beta V and J genes.

Healthy individuals who donated bone marrow served as the donors. The PCR contained 60 Vbeta and 13 Jbeta primers. Data came from immunoSEQ multiplex PCR; TCRdb stores just in-frame clones and leaves some out. The repertoire holds tens of thousands of clones, with around nine tenths as singletons. A note on this clone: Its cognate antigen is unknown.

CDR1 and CDR2 (germline): MDHEN, SYDVKM. V lost 1 base and J lost 7; bases outside the gene matches: 9. The length of the CDR3 is 16 residues. The sequence derives from a man aged 25 to 40 in good health and CMV-seropositive. The sample taken for sequencing was PBMCs. The rearrangement joins TRBV28 to TRBJ2-7, with 11 bases matching TRBD2. The CDR3 region is CASSLSWTSGRGEQYF. The CDR3 coding sequence is TGTGCCAGCAGTTTATCTTGGACTAGCGGGCGTGGTGAGCAGTACTTC.